A selection of T cell receptor beta chains follows, all from one sample in a study of beta chain features in type 1 diabetes. TCRdb's copy holds only in-frame clones and misses some; the assay was immunoSEQ multiplex PCR. Of 810,000 or so clones in the sample, about a sixth are singletons; the top ten hold 0.023%. Material for sequencing was naive CD4+ T cells from blood. Receptors originate from a woman between 18 and 29 years old in good health. The CDR3 runs from the conserved cysteine through the conserved F or W. A D gene is named only where the DNA matches it firmly. Expanded clones get a size class; other rows say once, few or many, or leave the size out.

J: TRBJ1-2; V: TRBV7-8; D: NA; size: NA; CDR3: CASSLAGLPRPQYGYTF; DNA: TGTGCCAGCAGCTTAGCAGGGCTACCCCGACCCCAGTATGGCTACACCTTC
J: TRBJ1-5; V: TRBV18; D: NA; size: few; CDR3: CASSPYLLEPQHF; DNA: TGTGCCAGCTCACCCTACCTCCTCGAGCCCCAGCATTTT
J: TRBJ2-2; V: TRBV4-3; D: TRBD2; size: NA; CDR3: CASSQVLKAGAVGELFF; DNA: TGCGCCAGCAGCCAAGTCCTGAAAGCGGGAGCAGTCGGGGAGCTGTTTTTT
J: TRBJ2-3; V: TRBV7-2; D: TRBD2; size: NA; CDR3: CASSLIAGGRDTQYF; DNA: TGTGCCAGCAGCTTAATAGCGGGAGGGCGGGATACGCAGTATTTT
J: TRBJ2-3; V: TRBV5-4; D: TRBD1; size: NA; CDR3: CASSLTGTGGDTQYF; DNA: TGTGCCAGCAGCTTAACCGGGACAGGTGGAGATACGCAGTATTTT
J: TRBJ2-3; V: TRBV15; D: TRBD2; size: NA; CDR3: CATSREPPRLAPTDTQYF; DNA: TGTGCCACCAGCAGGGAGCCCCCGCGACTAGCACCCACAGATACGCAGTATTTT
J: TRBJ2-5; V: TRBV2; D: NA; size: NA; CDR3: CATSGAGETQYF; DNA: TGTGCCACATCTGGTGCGGGGGAGACCCAGTACTTC
J: TRBJ1-1; V: TRBV7-3; D: NA; size: few; CDR3: CASSYQLNTEAFF; DNA: TGTGCCAGCAGCTACCAGTTAAACACTGAAGCTTTCTTT
J: TRBJ2-5; V: TRBV7-9; D: TRBD1; size: NA; CDR3: CASSALPGQGEETQYF; DNA: TGTGCCAGCAGCGCCCTCCCGGGACAGGGTGAAGAGACCCAGTACTTC
J: TRBJ2-5; V: TRBV5-1; D: NA; size: NA; CDR3: CASSQGTGAQETQYF; DNA: TGCGCCAGCAGCCAAGGGACTGGAGCACAAGAGACCCAGTACTTC
J: TRBJ2-7; V: TRBV7-2; D: NA; size: NA; CDR3: CASSLAGPYEQYF; DNA: TGTGCCAGCAGCTTAGCGGGGCCCTACGAGCAGTACTTC
J: TRBJ1-1; V: TRBV9; D: NA; size: NA; CDR3: CASSVGATREAFF; DNA: TGTGCCAGCAGCGTGGGGGCGACCCGTGAAGCTTTCTTT
J: TRBJ2-7; V: TRBV7-2; D: NA; size: once; CDR3: CASSLGTGYEQYF; DNA: TGTGCCAGCAGCTTGGGGACTGGGTACGAGCAGTACTTC
J: TRBJ2-5; V: TRBV7-2; D: NA; size: NA; CDR3: CASSPYRALYQETQYF; DNA: TGTGCCAGCAGCCCCTACCGGGCCCTGTACCAAGAGACCCAGTACTTC
J: TRBJ1-2; V: TRBV27; D: NA; size: few; CDR3: CASSFTGSRRNYGYTF; DNA: TGTGCCAGCAGTTTTACAGGGTCGCGCCGAAACTATGGCTACACCTTC
J: TRBJ2-3; V: TRBV9; D: TRBD2; size: few; CDR3: CASSATTRSGVGTQYF; DNA: TGTGCCAGCAGCGCTACTACTCGTAGCGGGGTAGGTACGCAGTATTTT
J: TRBJ2-1; V: TRBV19; D: NA; size: NA; CDR3: CASSIDLGGTVEGYNEQFF; DNA: TGTGCCAGTAGTATAGATCTTGGCGGGACAGTGGAGGGTTACAATGAGCAGTTCTTC
J: TRBJ1-2; V: TRBV7-2; D: NA; size: NA; CDR3: CASSLGSQTRVGGYTF; DNA: TGTGCCAGCAGCTTAGGTAGTCAGACCAGGGTTGGAGGCTACACCTTC
J: TRBJ2-5; V: TRBV7-2; D: NA; size: NA; CDR3: CASSLVRSREETQYF; DNA: TGTGCCAGCAGCTTAGTACGCAGCCGAGAAGAGACCCAGTACTTC
J: TRBJ2-1; V: TRBV7-9; D: NA; size: few; CDR3: CASSSPRVGSSYNEQFF; DNA: TGTGCCAGCAGCTCCCCCAGAGTAGGGAGCTCCTACAATGAGCAGTTCTTC
J: TRBJ2-1; V: TRBV18; D: NA; size: NA; CDR3: CASSPPGRRDLFF; DNA: TGTGCCAGCTCACCACCTGGACGTAGAGATCTGTTCTTC
J: TRBJ1-2; V: TRBV20-1; D: NA; size: NA; CDR3: CSARDVGGYTF; DNA: TGCAGTGCTAGAGATGTAGGTGGCTACACCTTC
J: TRBJ2-1; V: TRBV6-6; D: NA; size: NA; CDR3: CAVQANEQFF; DNA: TGTGCCGTGCAGGCCAATGAGCAGTTCTTC
J: TRBJ2-3; V: TRBV6-6; D: TRBD2; size: NA; CDR3: CASRASGSHTQYF; DNA: TGTGCCAGCAGGGCTAGCGGGAGTCATACGCAGTATTTT
J: TRBJ2-7; V: TRBV7-2; D: TRBD2; size: few; CDR3: CASSLAPLREGYEQYF; DNA: TGTGCCAGCAGCTTAGCGCCTCTGCGGGAGGGATACGAGCAGTACTTC